These 32 T cell receptor beta chains came from one sample sequenced in a study of shared clonotypes between healthy human individuals. Repertoires were generated with immunoSEQ multiplex PCR, while TCRdb's copy carries only in-frame clones and drops some. The table includes approximately 2.1 million clones, over 90% detected once. Sequencing was done on a sample of naive CD4+ T cells from PBMCs. Subset indicated: CD45RA+ positively selected. These receptors originate from a man younger than 30 in good health. Some clones in this sample may be carry-over from other donors' samples.

The V and J genes are TRBV5-6 and TRBJ1-2; no firm D call. The CDR3 sequence is 13 residues long. V lost 2 bases and J lost 8, with 13 bases in between. Per the germline V gene, CDR1 is SGHDT and CDR2 is YYEEEE. CDR3 DNA sequence: TGTGCCAGCAGCTTTGTTGAAGCTCGGGGCTACACCTTC. It specifies CASSFVEARGYTF. Full variable domain (missing parts from reference TRBV5-6 and TRBJ1-2): DAGVTQSPTHLIKTRGQQVTLRCSPKSGHDTVSWYQQALGQGPQFIFQYYEEEERQRGNFPDRFSGHQFPNYSSELNVNALLLGDSALYLCASSFVEARGYTFGSGTRLTVV.

The chain combines TRBV18 with TRBJ1-1; tentative D call: TRBD1 (5 bases). Trimming cost V 3 bases and J 8 bases, with 16 bases left between them. Germline CDR1 reads KGHSH; CDR2 reads LQKENI. This CDR3 is built from 14 residues. The CDR3 DNA is TGTGCCAGCTCACCTAATTTGGGGGAGGGGGAAGCTTTCTTT. Its protein product is CASSPNLGEGEAFF.

This clone was detected once. The genes are TRBV19 and TRBJ2-7; TRBD2 matches at 14 bases. Trimming took 3 bases from V and 0 from J; bases not matched to a gene: 7. This CDR3 has 18 amino acids. Germline V gene sequence: CDR1 LNHDA, CDR2 SQIVND (reference sequence). CDR3 DNA sequence: TGTGCCAGTAGTATTGGACTAGCGGGAGGACGGAGCTCCTACGAGCAGTACTTC. Amino acids: CASSIGLAGGRSSYEQYF.

This clone was seen only once. The rearrangement links TRBV28 to TRBJ1-2, with 7 positions matching TRBD1. The CDR3 length is 15 residues. Trimming removed 4 bases from V and 1 base from J; junction bases left unmatched: 6. Germline assignment: CDR1 MDHEN and CDR2 SYDVKM. CDR3: CASSSGGTDNYGYTF. The DNA of the CDR3 is TGTGCCAGCAGTTCTGGAGGGACAGATAACTATGGCTACACCTTC.

This chain joins TRBV7-9 and TRBJ1-5; D ambiguous. The CDR3 is 17 residues long. The V end was cut by 2 bases, the J end by 0 bases, with 14 bases between. Germline V gene data show CDR1 as SEHNR and CDR2 as FQNEAQ (reference sequence). The DNA of the CDR3 is TGTGCCAGCAGCTTATACCCCGGACCATATAGCAATCAGCCCCAGCATTTT. It encodes CASSLYPGPYSNQPQHF.

The chain is built from TRBV6-6 and TRBJ2-7; D ambiguous. Trimming took 2 bases from V and 3 from J, leaving 8 bases between them. The CDR3 consists of 13 residues. CDR1 is MNHNY, CDR2 SVGAGI, per germline (reference sequence). The CDR3 DNA follows: TGTGCCAGCAGTTACACAAAATACTACGAGCAGTACTTC. Translated: CASSYTKYYEQYF.

V is TRBV4-2 and J is TRBJ2-1, with D unclear. V lost 0 bases and J 4 bases, leaving 13 bases between the germline ends. Germline V lookup: CDR1 LGHNA, CDR2 YNFKEQ. This CDR3 spans 16 amino acids. The chain's CDR3 is CASSQEPIQLYNEQFF. The CDR3 DNA follows: TGTGCCAGCAGCCAAGAACCCATCCAGCTTTACAATGAGCAGTTCTTC.

J is TRBJ2-1 and V is TRBV9, with TRBD2 matching 14 bases. V dropped 4 bases and J dropped 9; count of bases not matched to a gene: 6. The V gene's germline CDR1 is SGDLS and CDR2 YYNGEE. The CDR3 covers 15 residues. The CDR3 spells CASSPRLAGGSEQFF. For the CDR3, the DNA is TGTGCCAGCAGCCCACGACTAGCGGGAGGGAGTGAGCAGTTCTTC.

The genes are TRBV7-2 and TRBJ2-5; 9 nucleotides agree with TRBD2. The CDR3 contains 16 residues. CDR1 and CDR2 from the germline V gene are SGHTA and FQGNSA. V shed 1 base, J shed 1 base, and the junction held 4 bases outside the gene matches. CDR3 nucleotides: TGTGCCAGCAGCTTAGTTGGGACTAGCTCCCAAGAGACCCAGTACTTC. Amino acids: CASSLVGTSSQETQYF.

The chain is built from TRBV5-8 and TRBJ2-2, with 7 bases lining up with TRBD1. There are 18 residues in the CDR3. In germline, CDR1 is SGHTS, CDR2 YDEGEE. J lost 2 bases, V lost 2 bases, and 12 bases had no gene match. The chain's CDR3 is CASSFSTGDVFNTGELFF. In DNA form, the CDR3 reads TGTGCCAGCAGCTTCTCTACAGGGGACGTATTCAACACCGGGGAGCTGTTTTTT.

CDR3 coding DNA: TGTGCCAGCAGCCAACACCCAACTAGCGGGAGGGGCCAAGAGACCCAGTACTTC. Translating gives CASSQHPTSGRGQETQYF. V gene TRBV4-2 combines with J gene TRBJ2-5, with TRBD2 identical over 13 bases. This CDR3 is built from 18 residues. J gave up 1 base and V 2 bases, and 7 bases lay outside the gene matches. Germline V gene sequence: CDR1 LGHNA, CDR2 YNFKEQ.

V and J are TRBV21-1 and TRBJ1-1. TRBV21-1 is listed as a pseudogene. The CDR3 extends over 11 amino acids. The CDR3 DNA reads as TGTGCCAGCAAGTCGAGCACTGAAGCTTTCTTT. It specifies CASKSSTEAFF.

The chain combines TRBV9 with TRBJ2-5, with D hard to call. V was clipped by 0 bases and J by 1 base, with 13 bases between them. Germline CDR1 is SGDLS and CDR2 is YYNGEE. The CDR3 loop spans 16 amino acids. The CDR3 spells CASSVGVEGPQETQYF. The CDR3 DNA follows: TGTGCCAGCAGCGTAGGGGTAGAAGGCCCCCAAGAGACCCAGTACTTC. The complete variable domain, with remaining parts taken from reference TRBV9 and TRBJ2-5, reads DSGVTQTPKHLITATGQRVTLRCSPRSGDLSVYWYQQSLDQGLQFLIQYYNGEERAKGNILERFSAQQFPDLHSELNLSSLELGDSALYFCASSVGVEGPQETQYFGPGTRLLVL.

The J gene is TRBJ2-7, the V gene TRBV6-6; 7 positions match TRBD2. The CDR3 totals 15 residues. Germline trimming cut 0 bases from V and 5 bases from J; bases unmatched to any gene: 7. CDR1 MNHNY and CDR2 SVGAGI come from the germline V gene (reference sequence). The chain's CDR3 is CASSYSAAGRNEQYF. CDR3 bases: TGTGCCAGCAGTTACTCCGCAGCGGGGCGAAACGAGCAGTACTTC.

The chain uses TRBV6-1 and TRBJ2-2; D unresolved. CDR1 and CDR2 from the germline V gene are MNHNS and SASEGT. The CDR3 consists of 12 residues. Trimming shortened V by 4 bases and J by 6 bases, and 6 bases separated the two germline ends. CDR3: CASSGWSGELFF. The DNA for the CDR3 is TGTGCCAGCAGTGGTTGGTCCGGGGAGCTGTTTTTT.

Concerning this clone itself: Other DNA sequences of this sample code for an identical CDR3. The rearrangement uses TRBV30 and TRBJ2-5; no reliable D call. The CDR3 is made up of 11 amino acids. Per germline, CDR1 GTSNPN and CDR2 SVGIG (reference sequence). Trimming cost V 4 bases and J 3 bases, with 6 bases left between them. In nucleotides, the CDR3 is TGTGCCTGGACAGGTGAAGAGACCCAGTACTTC. The encoded protein is CAWTGEETQYF. Full variable domain (remainder filled in from reference TRBV30 and TRBJ2-5): SQTIHQWPATLVQPVGSPLSLECTVEGTSNPNLYWYRQAAGRGLQLLFYSVGIGQISSEVPQNLSASRPQDRQFILSSKKLLLSDSGFYLCAWTGEETQYFGPGTRLLVL.

As concerns this clone: This same CDR3 is encoded by further DNA sequences in the sample. This chain connects TRBV28 to TRBJ1-1; 9 bases agree with TRBD1. In germline, CDR1 is MDHEN, CDR2 SYDVKM. J was trimmed by 7 bases and V by 6 bases; bases with no gene match: 15. This CDR3 spans 16 amino acids. The DNA of the CDR3 is TGTGCCAGCAGAAGACCGGGGACAGGGTCTTTCAATGAAGCTTTCTTT. Encoded protein: CASRRPGTGSFNEAFF.

The chain combines TRBV7-9 with TRBJ2-7; 7 positions match TRBD1. V dropped 4 bases and J dropped 3; count of bases not matched to a gene: 0. Germline values: CDR1 SEHNR, CDR2 FQNEAQ (reference sequence). The CDR3 has 12 amino acids. The CDR3 bases are TGTGCCAGCAGCTGGGACAGCTACGAGCAGTACTTC. It specifies CASSWDSYEQYF.

This rearrangement joins TRBV15 to TRBJ2-7; D is ambiguous. V was pared by 0 bases and J by 1 base, with 10 bases between. The CDR3 runs 15 residues. Germline values: CDR1 LNHNV, CDR2 YYDKDF (reference sequence). CDR3 region: CATSREQHPSYEQYF. The CDR3 region has the DNA TGTGCCACCAGCAGAGAACAGCACCCGTCCTACGAGCAGTACTTC.

V gene TRBV5-1 combines with J gene TRBJ2-1; 10 bases line up with TRBD2. The germline gives CDR1 SGHRS, CDR2 YFSETQ. The V gene end was trimmed by 0 bases and the J gene end by 9 bases; junction bases not matched to a gene: 6. The CDR3 loop spans 15 amino acids. Here the CDR3 reads CASSLGGTSAREQFF. DNA of the CDR3: TGCGCCAGCAGCTTGGGTGGGACTAGCGCCCGTGAGCAGTTCTTC.

This chain joins TRBV7-3 and TRBJ2-2, with no clear D. The V gene lost 1 base and the J gene lost 1 base, with 4 bases spanning the gap. CDR3 length equals 14 residues. Germline values: CDR1 SGHTA, CDR2 FQGTGA. In DNA form, the CDR3 reads TGTGCCAGCAGCTTAATGATGAACACCGGGGAGCTGTTTTTT. This gives the protein CASSLMMNTGELFF. Full variable domain (missing parts from reference TRBV7-3 and TRBJ2-2): GAGVSQTPSNKVTEKGKYVELRCDPISGHTALYWYRQSLGQGPEFLIYFQGTGAADDSGLPNDRFFAVRPEGSVSTLKIQRTERGDSAVYLCASSLMMNTGELFFGEGSRLTVL.

This rearrangement joins TRBV30 to TRBJ2-1; D remains ambiguous. The CDR3 contains 15 residues. Trimming cost V 3 bases and J 6 bases, with 18 bases left between them. Germline-derived CDR1 and CDR2 are GTSNPN and SVGIG (reference sequence). In DNA, the CDR3 is TGTGCCTGGAGCACCCGGAGCGCTCCCTCCAATGAGCAGTTCTTC. This gives the protein CAWSTRSAPSNEQFF.

This rearrangement joins TRBV7-3 to TRBJ2-1; 10 bases match TRBD1. The trim removed 5 bases at V and 4 bases at J, leaving 5 bases unmatched. The CDR3 spans 15 residues. Germline CDR1 reads SGHTA; CDR2 reads FQGTGA. The CDR3 loop is CASSRGQGVYNEQFF. CDR3 sequence (DNA): TGTGCCAGCAGCCGAGGACAGGGGGTATACAATGAGCAGTTCTTC.

The chain couples TRBV7-9 to TRBJ1-1, with D tentatively TRBD1 (5 bases). CDR3 length: 14 amino acids. V gave up 3 bases and J gave up 3 bases, with 11 bases separating them. Germline values: CDR1 SEHNR, CDR2 FQNEAQ (reference sequence). CDR3: CASSLGGQDTEAFF. The CDR3 DNA reads as TGTGCCAGCAGCTTGGGGGGTCAGGACACTGAAGCTTTCTTT.

The V call is TRBV18, the J call TRBJ2-1, with 10 positions matching TRBD2. CDR1 and CDR2 from the germline V gene are KGHSH and LQKENI. The length of the CDR3 is 15 residues. With V trimmed by 6 bases and J by 8 bases, 10 bases remained unmatched. For the CDR3, the DNA is TGTGCCAGCTCTCTCGGACTAGCGGCTACGGATGAGCAGTTCTTC. Protein sequence: CASSLGLAATDEQFF.

The rearrangement uses TRBV5-4 and TRBJ2-2, with TRBD1 matching 7 bases. Per germline, CDR1 SGHNT and CDR2 YYREEE (reference sequence). The trim removed 6 bases at V and 0 bases at J, leaving 14 bases unmatched. This CDR3 has 18 residues. The CDR3 sequence is CASTHPSWGQPNTGELFF. For the CDR3, the DNA is TGTGCCAGCACCCATCCGTCGTGGGGACAGCCGAACACCGGGGAGCTGTTTTTT.

This clone was seen a single time. The sample has other DNA sequences that encode this CDR3 too. The chain couples TRBV5-1 to TRBJ1-2, with D possibly matching TRBD1 (5 bases). Trimming stripped 5 bases from V and 4 bases from J, with 12 bases between. The CDR3 consists of 13 residues. Per germline, CDR1 SGHRS and CDR2 YFSETQ. CDR3 nucleotide sequence: TGCGCCAGCAGTCTCGGGGCAGCCTATGGCTACACCTTC. It yields the protein CASSLGAAYGYTF.

The chain links TRBV11-3 to TRBJ2-2; no definite D call. V lost 1 base and J lost 4, with 25 bases in between. The CDR3 runs to 20 residues. The germline CDR1 and CDR2 sequences are SGHNT and YENEEA. Here the CDR3 reads CASSLGSPIGFSTPTGELFF. The CDR3 nucleotides are TGTGCCAGCAGCTTAGGTTCACCTATTGGGTTTTCCACTCCCACCGGGGAGCTGTTTTTT.

As concerns this clone: At the DNA level, this CDR3 is encoded by other sequences in the same sample as well. The V and J genes are TRBV28 and TRBJ2-2; D call uncertain. Germline V CDR1 and CDR2: MDHEN, SYDVKM. The CDR3 runs 12 residues. Trimming cost V 5 bases and J 2 bases, with 3 bases left between them. The chain's CDR3 is CASSLNTGELFF. In DNA form, the CDR3 reads TGTGCCAGCAGTCTTAACACCGGGGAGCTGTTTTTT.

The genes are TRBV2 and TRBJ1-6, with D possibly TRBD1 on 5 matching bases. V lost 2 bases to trimming and J lost 7 bases, with 6 bases between them. Looked up from germline, CDR1 is SNHLY and CDR2 is FYNNEI. The CDR3 is 13 residues long. In DNA form, the CDR3 reads TGTGCCAGCAGTGAACGGGGGAATTCACCCCTCCACTTT. Its translation: CASSERGNSPLHF.

The chain has TRBV5-1 and TRBJ2-1; 7 bases agree with TRBD2. The CDR3 runs to 14 residues. Germline V gives CDR1 SGHRS, CDR2 YFSETQ. V was pared by 1 base and J by 9 bases, with 7 bases of the junction left unmatched. The CDR3 loop reads CASSLTGTMSEQFF. The CDR3 region has the DNA TGCGCCAGCAGCTTGACGGGGACTATGTCTGAGCAGTTCTTC.

The chain has TRBV11-2 and TRBJ2-1; TRBD2 matches at 13 bases. V lost 5 bases to trimming and J lost 1 base; unmatched junction nucleotides: 8. The V gene's germline CDR1 is SGHAT and CDR2 FQNNGV. This CDR3 is 18 amino acids long. The CDR3 DNA reads as TGTGCCAGCAGCCGGTGGGGGACTAGCGGGACTTCCTACAATGAGCAGTTCTTC. Its translation: CASSRWGTSGTSYNEQFF.